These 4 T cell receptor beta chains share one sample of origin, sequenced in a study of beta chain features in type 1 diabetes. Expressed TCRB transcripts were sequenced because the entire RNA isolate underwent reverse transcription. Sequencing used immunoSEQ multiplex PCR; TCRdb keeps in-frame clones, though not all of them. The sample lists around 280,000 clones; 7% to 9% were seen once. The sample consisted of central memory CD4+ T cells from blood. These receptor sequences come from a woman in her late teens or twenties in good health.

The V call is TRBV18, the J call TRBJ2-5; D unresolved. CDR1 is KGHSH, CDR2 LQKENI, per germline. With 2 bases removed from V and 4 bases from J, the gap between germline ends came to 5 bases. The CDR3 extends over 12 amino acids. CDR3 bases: TGTGCCAGCTCACCATCAACAGAGACCCAGTACTTC. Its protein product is CASSPSTETQYF.

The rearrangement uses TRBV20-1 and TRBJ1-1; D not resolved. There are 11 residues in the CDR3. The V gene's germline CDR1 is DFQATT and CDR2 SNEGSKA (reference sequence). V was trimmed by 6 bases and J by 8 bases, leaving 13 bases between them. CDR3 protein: CSAVTRVEAFF. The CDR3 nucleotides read TGCAGTGCCGTCACTCGGGTCGAAGCTTTCTTT.

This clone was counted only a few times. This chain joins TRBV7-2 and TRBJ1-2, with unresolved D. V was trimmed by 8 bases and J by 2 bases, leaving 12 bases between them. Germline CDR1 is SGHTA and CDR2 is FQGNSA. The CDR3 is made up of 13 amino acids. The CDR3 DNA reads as TGTGCCAGCTTTGATAATTCCAACTATGGCTACACCTTC. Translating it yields CASFDNSNYGYTF.

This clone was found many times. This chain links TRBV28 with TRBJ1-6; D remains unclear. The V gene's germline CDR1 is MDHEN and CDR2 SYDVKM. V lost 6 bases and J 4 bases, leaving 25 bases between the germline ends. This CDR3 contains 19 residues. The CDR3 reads CASSPQSWASIRYNSPLHF. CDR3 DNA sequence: TGTGCCAGCAGCCCCCAGTCGTGGGCTTCAATTCGTTATAATTCACCCCTCCACTTT.